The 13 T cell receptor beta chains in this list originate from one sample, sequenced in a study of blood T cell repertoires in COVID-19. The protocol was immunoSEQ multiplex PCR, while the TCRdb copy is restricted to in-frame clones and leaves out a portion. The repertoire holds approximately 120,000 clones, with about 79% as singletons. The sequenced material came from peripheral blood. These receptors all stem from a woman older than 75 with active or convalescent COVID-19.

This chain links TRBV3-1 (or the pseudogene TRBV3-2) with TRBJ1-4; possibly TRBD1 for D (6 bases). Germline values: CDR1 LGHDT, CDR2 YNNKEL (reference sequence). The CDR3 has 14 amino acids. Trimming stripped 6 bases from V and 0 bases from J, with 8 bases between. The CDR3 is CASSYRATNEKLFF. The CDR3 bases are TGTGCCAGCAGTTACAGGGCAACTAATGAAAAACTGTTTTTT.

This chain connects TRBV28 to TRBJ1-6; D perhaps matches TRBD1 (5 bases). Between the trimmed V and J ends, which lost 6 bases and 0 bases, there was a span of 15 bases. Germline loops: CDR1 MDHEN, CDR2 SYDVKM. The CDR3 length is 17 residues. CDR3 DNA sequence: TGTGCCAGCAGGCGAACATGGGGCGGCTCCTATAATTCACCCCTCCACTTT. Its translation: CASRRTWGGSYNSPLHF.

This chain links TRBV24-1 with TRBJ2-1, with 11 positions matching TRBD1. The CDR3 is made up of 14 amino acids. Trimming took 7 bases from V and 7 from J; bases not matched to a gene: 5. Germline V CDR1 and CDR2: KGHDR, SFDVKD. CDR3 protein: CATSGQGAWNEQFF. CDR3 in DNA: TGTGCCACCAGCGGACAGGGGGCATGGAATGAGCAGTTCTTC.

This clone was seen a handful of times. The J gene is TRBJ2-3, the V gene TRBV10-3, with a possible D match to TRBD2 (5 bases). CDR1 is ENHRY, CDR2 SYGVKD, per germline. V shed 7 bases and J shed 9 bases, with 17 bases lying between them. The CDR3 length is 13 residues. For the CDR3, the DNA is TGTGCCATCAAAGAGCGGAGAGAGTACACGCAGTATTTT. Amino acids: CAIKERREYTQYF.

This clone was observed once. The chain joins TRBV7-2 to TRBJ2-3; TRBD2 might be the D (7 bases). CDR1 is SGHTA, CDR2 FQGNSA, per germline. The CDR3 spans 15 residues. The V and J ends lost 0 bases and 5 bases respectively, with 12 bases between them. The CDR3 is CASSLAGRGRDTQYF. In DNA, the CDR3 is TGTGCCAGCAGCTTAGCGGGGCGGGGGCGAGATACGCAGTATTTT. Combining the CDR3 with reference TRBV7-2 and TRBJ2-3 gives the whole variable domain GAGVSQSPSNKVTEKGKDVELRCDPISGHTALYWYRQSLGQGLEFLIYFQGNSAPDKSGLPSDRFSAERTGGSVSTLTIQRTQQEDSAVYLCASSLAGRGRDTQYFGPGTRLTVL.

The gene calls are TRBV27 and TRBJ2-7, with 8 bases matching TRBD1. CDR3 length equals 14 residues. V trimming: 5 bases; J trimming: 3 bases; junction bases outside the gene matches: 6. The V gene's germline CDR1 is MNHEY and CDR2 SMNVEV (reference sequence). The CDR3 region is CASSPMTGVYEQYF. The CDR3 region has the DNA TGTGCCAGCAGTCCCATGACAGGGGTCTACGAGCAGTACTTC.

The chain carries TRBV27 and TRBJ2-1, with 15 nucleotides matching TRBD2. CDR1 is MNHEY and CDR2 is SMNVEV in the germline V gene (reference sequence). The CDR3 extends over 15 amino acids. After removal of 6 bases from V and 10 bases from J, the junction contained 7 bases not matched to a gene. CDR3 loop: CASRRGLAGGVEQFF. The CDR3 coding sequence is TGTGCCAGCAGGAGGGGACTAGCGGGAGGTGTAGAGCAGTTCTTC.

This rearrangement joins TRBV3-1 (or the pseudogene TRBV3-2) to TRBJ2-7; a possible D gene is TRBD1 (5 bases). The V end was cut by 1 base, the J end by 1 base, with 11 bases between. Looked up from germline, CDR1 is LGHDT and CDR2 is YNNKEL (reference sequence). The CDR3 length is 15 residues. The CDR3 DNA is TGTGCCAGCAGCCAAGTTTATCAGGGTTCCTACGAGCAGTACTTC. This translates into CASSQVYQGSYEQYF.

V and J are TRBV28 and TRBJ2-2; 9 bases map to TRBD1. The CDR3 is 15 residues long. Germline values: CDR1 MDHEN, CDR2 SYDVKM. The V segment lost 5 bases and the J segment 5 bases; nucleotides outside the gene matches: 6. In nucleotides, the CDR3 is TGTGCCAGCAGTCGACAGGGGGTAAGGACCGGGGAGCTGTTTTTT. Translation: CASSRQGVRTGELFF.

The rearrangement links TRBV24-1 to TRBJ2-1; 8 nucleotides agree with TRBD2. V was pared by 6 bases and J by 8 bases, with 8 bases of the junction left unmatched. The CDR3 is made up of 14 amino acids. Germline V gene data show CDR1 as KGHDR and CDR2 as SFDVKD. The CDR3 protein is CATSSREGPYEQFF. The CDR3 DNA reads TGTGCCACCAGTTCTCGGGAGGGCCCTTATGAGCAGTTCTTC.

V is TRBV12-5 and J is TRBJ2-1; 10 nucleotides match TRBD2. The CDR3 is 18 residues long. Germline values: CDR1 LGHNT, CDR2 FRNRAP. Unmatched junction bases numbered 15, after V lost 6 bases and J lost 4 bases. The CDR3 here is CASGRSSGGFRGYNEQFF. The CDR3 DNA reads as TGTGCTAGTGGAAGATCTAGCGGGGGCTTTAGAGGGTACAATGAGCAGTTCTTC.

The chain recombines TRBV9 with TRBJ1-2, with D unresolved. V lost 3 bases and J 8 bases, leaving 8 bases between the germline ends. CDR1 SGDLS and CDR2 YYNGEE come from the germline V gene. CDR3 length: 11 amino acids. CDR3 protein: CASSARDGYTF. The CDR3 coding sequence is TGTGCCAGCAGCGCTAGAGACGGCTACACCTTC.

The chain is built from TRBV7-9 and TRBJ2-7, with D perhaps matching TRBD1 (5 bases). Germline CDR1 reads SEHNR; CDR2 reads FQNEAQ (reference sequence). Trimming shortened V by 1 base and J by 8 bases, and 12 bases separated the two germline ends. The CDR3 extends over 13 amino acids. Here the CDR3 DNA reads TGTGCCAGCAGCTTAGAGCAGGGTGGAAAGCAGTACTTC. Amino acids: CASSLEQGGKQYF.